This T cell receptor (beta chain) stems from a study of cytomegalovirus exposure and HLA in healthy donors. There are 13 residues in the CDR3. Looked up from germline, CDR1 is SGHNT and CDR2 is YYREEE (reference sequence). V was pared by 0 bases and J by 6 bases, with 10 bases between. The PCR made use of 60 Vbeta and 13 Jbeta primers. Using immunoSEQ multiplex PCR, the repertoire was profiled, and TCRdb retains in-frame clones only, with some absent. This table has approximately 120,000 clones, approximately 78% appearing once. This rearrangement joins TRBV5-4 to TRBJ2-7; D might be TRBD1 (6 bases). The receptor was derived from a man aged 25 to 45 in good health and CMV-seropositive. Sequencing used PBMCs. Written as DNA, the CDR3 is TGTGCCAGCAGCTTGGCACAGGGTGGCGAGCAGTACTTC. This codes for CASSLAQGGEQYF. Together with reference TRBV5-4 and TRBJ2-7, the CDR3 gives the full variable domain: ETGVTQSPTHLIKTRGQQVTLRCSSQSGHNTVSWYQQALGQGPQFIFQYYREEENGRGNFPPRFSGLQFPNYSSELNVNALELDDSALYLCASSLAQGGEQYFGPGTRLTVT.